Following are 8 T cell receptor beta chains from one sample sequenced in a study of CD8 T cells in ankylosing spondylitis. TCRdb fed the 5' RACE reads into MiXCR, producing one record per CDR3 protein. Here the sample spans 250,000 or so distinct CDR3 sequences, around 10% being singletons. The specimen was blood, either unsorted or a sorted T cell fraction (not recorded which). The receptors here all came from a male donor with ankylosing spondylitis or in good health (not recorded which).

Only a few counts were recorded for this clonotype. V is TRBV6-1 and J is TRBJ2-7; maybe TRBD2 (5 bases). This CDR3 is built from 13 residues. Germline assignment: CDR1 MNHNS and CDR2 SASEGT. V gave up 9 bases and J gave up 6 bases, with 18 bases separating them. CDR3 loop: CASSPGGEGEQYF. The CDR3 nucleotides read TGTGCCAGTAGTCCAGGCGGCGAGGGCGAGCAGTACTTC.

This clonotype was seen a few times. The chain is built from TRBV7-8 and TRBJ1-4, with unresolved D. Germline V gene data show CDR1 as SGHVS and CDR2 as FQNEAQ. The CDR3 consists of 15 residues. V was pared by 2 bases and J by 0 bases, with 7 bases between. In nucleotides, the CDR3 is TGTGCCAGCAGCTTATTCAGTGCAACTAATGAAAAACTGTTTTTT. Its protein is CASSLFSATNEKLFF.

This clonotype showed up many times. J is TRBJ1-1 and V is TRBV5-1, with no clear D. The CDR3 length is 14 residues. Germline lookup yields CDR1 SGHRS and CDR2 YFSETQ. With 6 bases removed from V and 0 bases from J, the gap between germline ends came to 12 bases. CDR3 loop: CASILDGVNTEAFF. CDR3 coding DNA: TGCGCCAGCATCCTTGACGGTGTGAACACTGAAGCTTTCTTT.

This chain joins TRBV20-1 and TRBJ1-6, with a possible D match to TRBD1 (6 bases). V lost 5 bases and J 2 bases, leaving 19 bases between the germline ends. The CDR3 runs to 17 residues. Germline V CDR1 and CDR2: DFQATT, SNEGSKA (reference sequence). As DNA, the CDR3 is TGCAGTGCTCTCCGAGGGGCAGGGGATCCCTATAATTCACCCCTCCACTTT. This encodes CSALRGAGDPYNSPLHF.

This clonotype has ten or more counts. This chain joins TRBV20-1 and TRBJ2-3; tentative D call: TRBD2 (6 bases). The germline V gene has CDR1 DFQATT and CDR2 SNEGSKA (reference sequence). The CDR3 totals 16 residues. The ends were cut back, 4 bases at V and 4 bases at J, with 21 bases in the middle. CDR3: CSAITWGEEGSDTQYF. CDR3 DNA sequence: TGCAGTGCTATCACTTGGGGGGAGGAGGGATCAGATACGCAGTATTTT.

This clonotype was counted at least ten times. This chain joins TRBV5-5 and TRBJ2-5; 8 nucleotides align to TRBD2. Germline-derived CDR1 and CDR2 are SGHKS and YYEKEE (reference sequence). This CDR3 is 16 amino acids long. J gave up 5 bases and V 3 bases, and 12 bases lay outside the gene matches. Written as DNA, the CDR3 is TGTGCCAGCAGCTATCAGGGTGCGGGGGGTTTGGAGACCCAGTACTTC. Its translation: CASSYQGAGGLETQYF.

The chain combines TRBV11-2 with TRBJ2-1; D may match TRBD1 or TRBD2 (5 bases each). The length of the CDR3 is 13 residues. V shed 6 bases and J shed 12 bases, with 18 bases lying between them. CDR1 is SGHAT and CDR2 is FQNNGV in the germline V gene. Here the CDR3 reads CASSSIRDPPQFF. Written as DNA, the CDR3 is TGTGCCAGCAGTTCAATCCGGGACCCCCCGCAGTTCTTC.

This clonotype was counted ten times or more. The chain recombines TRBV10-3 with TRBJ2-3, with D possibly TRBD1 on 5 matching bases. CDR3 length: 14 amino acids. Germline V gene lookup returns CDR1 ENHRY and CDR2 SYGVKD. Deletions cut 0 bases from V and 6 bases from J, with 10 bases between. The CDR3 DNA is TGTGCCATCAGTGAGTCGATAGGGGCGGATACGCAGTATTTT. It translates to CAISESIGADTQYF.